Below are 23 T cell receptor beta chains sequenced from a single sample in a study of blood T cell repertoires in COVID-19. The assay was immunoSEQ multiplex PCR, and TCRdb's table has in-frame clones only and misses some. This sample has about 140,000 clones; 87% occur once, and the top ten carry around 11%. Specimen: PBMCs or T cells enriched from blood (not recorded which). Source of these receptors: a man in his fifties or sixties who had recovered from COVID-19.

The CDR3 region has the DNA TGTGCCAGTAGTATCATAGCGGGGGGAAGTAAGAATGAGCAGTTCTTC. Protein sequence: CASSIIAGGSKNEQFF. This chain uses TRBV19 with TRBJ2-1; TRBD2 agrees at 10 bases. Trimming took 3 bases from V and 7 from J; bases not matched to a gene: 9. The germline CDR1 and CDR2 sequences are LNHDA and SQIVND (reference sequence). The CDR3 is 16 residues long.

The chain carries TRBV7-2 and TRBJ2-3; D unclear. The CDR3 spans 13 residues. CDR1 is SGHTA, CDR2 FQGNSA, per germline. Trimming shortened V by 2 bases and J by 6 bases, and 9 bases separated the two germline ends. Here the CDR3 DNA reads TGTGCCAGCAGCTTAAGATTAGAGGATACGCAGTATTTT. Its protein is CASSLRLEDTQYF. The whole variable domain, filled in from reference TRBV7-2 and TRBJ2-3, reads GAGVSQSPSNKVTEKGKDVELRCDPISGHTALYWYRQSLGQGLEFLIYFQGNSAPDKSGLPSDRFSAERTGGSVSTLTIQRTQQEDSAVYLCASSLRLEDTQYFGPGTRLTVL.

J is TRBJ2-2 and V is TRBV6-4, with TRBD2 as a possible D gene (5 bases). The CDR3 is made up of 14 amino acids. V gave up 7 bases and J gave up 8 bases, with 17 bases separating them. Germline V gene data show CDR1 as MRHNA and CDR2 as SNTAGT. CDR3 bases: TGTGCCAGCACCCGGACTCCTGACGGAGGGGAGCTGTTTTTT. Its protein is CASTRTPDGGELFF.

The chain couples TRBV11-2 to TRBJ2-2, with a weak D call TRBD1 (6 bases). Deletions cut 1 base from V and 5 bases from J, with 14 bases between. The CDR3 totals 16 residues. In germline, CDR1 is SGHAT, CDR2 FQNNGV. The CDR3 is CASSLGVVRGTGELFF. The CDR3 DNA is TGTGCCAGCAGCTTAGGCGTCGTCAGGGGAACCGGGGAGCTGTTTTTT.

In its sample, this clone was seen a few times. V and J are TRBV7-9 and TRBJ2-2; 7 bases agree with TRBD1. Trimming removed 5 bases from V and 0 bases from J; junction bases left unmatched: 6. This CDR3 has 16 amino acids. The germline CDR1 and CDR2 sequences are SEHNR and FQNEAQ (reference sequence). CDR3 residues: CASSPKTGPNTGELFF. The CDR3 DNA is TGTGCCAGCAGCCCCAAGACAGGGCCGAACACCGGGGAGCTGTTTTTT.

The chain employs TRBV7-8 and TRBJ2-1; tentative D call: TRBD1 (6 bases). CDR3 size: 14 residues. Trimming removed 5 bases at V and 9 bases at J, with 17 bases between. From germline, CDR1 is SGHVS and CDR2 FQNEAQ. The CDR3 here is CASSPRGLTGEQFF. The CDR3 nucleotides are TGTGCCAGCAGCCCCCGAGGCTTGACAGGTGAGCAGTTCTTC.

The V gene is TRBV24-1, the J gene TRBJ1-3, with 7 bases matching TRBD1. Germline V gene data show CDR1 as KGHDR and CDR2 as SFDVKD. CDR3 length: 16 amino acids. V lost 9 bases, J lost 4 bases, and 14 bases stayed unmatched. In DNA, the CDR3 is TGTGCCACCTCTGATCAAAACAGGGGAGACGGAAACACCATATATTTT. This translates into CATSDQNRGDGNTIYF.

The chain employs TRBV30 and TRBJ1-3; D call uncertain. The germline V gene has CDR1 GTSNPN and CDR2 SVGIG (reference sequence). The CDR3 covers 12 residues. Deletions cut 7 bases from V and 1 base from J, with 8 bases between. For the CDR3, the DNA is TGTGCCTACGGCGGTTCTGGAAACACCATATATTTT. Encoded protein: CAYGGSGNTIYF.

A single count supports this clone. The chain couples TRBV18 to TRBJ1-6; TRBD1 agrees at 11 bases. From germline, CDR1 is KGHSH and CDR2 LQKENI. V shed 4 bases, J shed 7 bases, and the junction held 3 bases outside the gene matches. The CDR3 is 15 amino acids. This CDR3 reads CASSQGTGGNSPLHF. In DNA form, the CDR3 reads TGTGCCAGCTCACAAGGGACAGGGGGAAATTCACCCCTCCACTTT.

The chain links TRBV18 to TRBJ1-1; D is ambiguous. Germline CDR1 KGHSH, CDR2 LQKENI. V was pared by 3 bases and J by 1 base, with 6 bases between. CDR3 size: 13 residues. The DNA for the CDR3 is TGTGCCAGCTCACCTACATCGAACACTGAAGCTTTCTTT. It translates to CASSPTSNTEAFF.

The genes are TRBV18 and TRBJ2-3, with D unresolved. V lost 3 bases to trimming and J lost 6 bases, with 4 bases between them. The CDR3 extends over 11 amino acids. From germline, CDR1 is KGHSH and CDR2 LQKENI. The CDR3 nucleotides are TGTGCCAGCTCACCCGAGGATACGCAGTATTTT. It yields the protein CASSPEDTQYF.

For the CDR3, the DNA is TGTGCCAGCAGTTTTAGCGGGAGTTACGAGCAGTACTTC. It yields the protein CASSFSGSYEQYF. The V gene is TRBV27, the J gene TRBJ2-7; 9 bases align to TRBD2. Germline assignment: CDR1 MNHEY and CDR2 SMNVEV (reference sequence). This CDR3 has 13 amino acids. V was pared by 3 bases and J by 4 bases, with 1 base of the junction left unmatched.

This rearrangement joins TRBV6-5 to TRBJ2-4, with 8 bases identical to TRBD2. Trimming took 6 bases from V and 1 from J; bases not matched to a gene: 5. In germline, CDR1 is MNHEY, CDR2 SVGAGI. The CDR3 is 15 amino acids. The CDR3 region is CASRERELAKNIQYF. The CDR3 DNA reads TGTGCCAGCAGGGAGCGGGAGTTGGCCAAAAACATTCAGTACTTC.

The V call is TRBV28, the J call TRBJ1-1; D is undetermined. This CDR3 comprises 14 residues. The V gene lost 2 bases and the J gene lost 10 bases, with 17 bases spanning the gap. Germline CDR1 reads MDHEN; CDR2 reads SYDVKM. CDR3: CASSLERQSLGAFF. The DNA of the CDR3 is TGTGCCAGCAGTTTAGAGAGACAATCACTGGGAGCTTTCTTT.

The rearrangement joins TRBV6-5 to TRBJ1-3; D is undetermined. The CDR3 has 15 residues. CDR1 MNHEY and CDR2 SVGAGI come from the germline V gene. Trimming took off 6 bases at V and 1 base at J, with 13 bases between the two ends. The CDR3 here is CASSPPGGSGNTIYF. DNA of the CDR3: TGTGCCAGCAGCCCCCCCGGCGGGTCTGGAAACACCATATATTTT.

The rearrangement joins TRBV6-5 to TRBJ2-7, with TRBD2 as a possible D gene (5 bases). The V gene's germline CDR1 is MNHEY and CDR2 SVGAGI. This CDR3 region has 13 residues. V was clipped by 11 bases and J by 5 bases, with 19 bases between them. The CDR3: CAGSRNRGNEQYF. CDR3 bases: TGTGCCGGATCCCGGAACCGGGGTAACGAGCAGTACTTC.

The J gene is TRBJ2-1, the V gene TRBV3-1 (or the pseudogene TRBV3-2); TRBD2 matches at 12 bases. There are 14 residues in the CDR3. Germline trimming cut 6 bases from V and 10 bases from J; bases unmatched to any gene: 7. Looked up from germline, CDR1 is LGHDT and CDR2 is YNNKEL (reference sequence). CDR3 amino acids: CASSTSGGTLEQFF. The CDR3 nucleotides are TGTGCCAGCAGTACTAGCGGGGGGACACTGGAGCAGTTCTTC.

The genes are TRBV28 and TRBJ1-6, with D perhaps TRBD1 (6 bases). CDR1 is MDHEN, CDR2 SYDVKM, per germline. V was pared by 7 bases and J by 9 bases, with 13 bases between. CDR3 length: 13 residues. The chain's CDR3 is CASIRGEGSPLHF. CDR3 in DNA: TGTGCCAGCATAAGGGGGGAGGGTTCACCCCTCCACTTT.

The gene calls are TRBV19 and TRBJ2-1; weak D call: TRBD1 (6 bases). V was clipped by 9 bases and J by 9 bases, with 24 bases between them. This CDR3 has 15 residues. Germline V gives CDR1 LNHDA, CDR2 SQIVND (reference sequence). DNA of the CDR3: TGTGCCAGCAAGGGGGAAGGTCGGACGGTCGGTGAGCAGTTCTTC. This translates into CASKGEGRTVGEQFF.

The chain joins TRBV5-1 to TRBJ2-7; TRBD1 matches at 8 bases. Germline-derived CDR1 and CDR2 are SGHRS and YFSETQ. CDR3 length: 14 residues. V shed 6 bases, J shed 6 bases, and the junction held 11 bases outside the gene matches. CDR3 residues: CASNLRQGSGEQYF. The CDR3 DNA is TGCGCCAGCAATCTTCGACAGGGGTCAGGCGAGCAGTACTTC.

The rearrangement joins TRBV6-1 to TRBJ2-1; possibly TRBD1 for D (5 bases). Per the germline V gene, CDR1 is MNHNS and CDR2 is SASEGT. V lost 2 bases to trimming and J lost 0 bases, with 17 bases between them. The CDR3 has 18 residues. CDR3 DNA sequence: TGTGCCAGCAGTGAATACGGGCCGACAGACAGCTCCTACAATGAGCAGTTCTTC. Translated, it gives CASSEYGPTDSSYNEQFF.

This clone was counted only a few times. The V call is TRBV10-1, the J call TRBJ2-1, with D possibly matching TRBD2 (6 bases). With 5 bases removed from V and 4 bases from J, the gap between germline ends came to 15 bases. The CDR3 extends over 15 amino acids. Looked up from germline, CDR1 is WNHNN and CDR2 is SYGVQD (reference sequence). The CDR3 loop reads CASSPNTGTYNEQFF. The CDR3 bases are TGCGCCAGCAGTCCAAACACCGGGACTTACAATGAGCAGTTCTTC.

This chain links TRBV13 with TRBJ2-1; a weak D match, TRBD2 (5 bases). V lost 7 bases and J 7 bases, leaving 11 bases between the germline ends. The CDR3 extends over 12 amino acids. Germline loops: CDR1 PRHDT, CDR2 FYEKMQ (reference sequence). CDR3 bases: TGTGCCAGCAACCGAGGGCCAAATGAGCAGTTCTTC. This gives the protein CASNRGPNEQFF.